This T cell receptor beta chain was sequenced during a study of blood T cell repertoires in COVID-19. Study context: T cells, B-cell-depleted T cells, or PBMCs supplied cDNA or gDNA.

Here immunoSEQ multiplex PCR was the method, and the copy in TCRdb shows in-frame clones only, minus some. The sample contains under 200,000 clones, approximately 90% of which appear only once. CDR3 length: 16 residues. The V gene lost 4 bases and the J gene lost 0 bases, with 15 bases spanning the gap. CDR1 is MNHEY and CDR2 is SMNVEV in the germline V gene (reference sequence). Sample: peripheral blood. The sequence was obtained from a man younger than 30 with active or convalescent COVID-19. The chain combines TRBV27 with TRBJ1-2; D may be TRBD1 (6 bases). This CDR3 is CASSSIGQPANYGYTF. CDR3 nucleotide sequence: TGTGCCAGCAGTTCTATTGGACAGCCAGCTAACTATGGCTACACCTTC.